The next 20 T cell receptor beta chains were all read from a single sample in a study of OX40 agonist ivuxolimab in advanced cancers. Using immunoSEQ multiplex PCR, the repertoire was profiled, and TCRdb retains in-frame clones only, with some absent. The data show about 40,000 clones, approximately 80% seen once. Material: CD4+ or CD8+ T cells sorted from blood, obtained in a trial of the OX40 agonist ivuxolimab. These receptors all come from an adult with an advanced solid tumor such as melanoma, head and neck, liver or kidney cancer.

The chain links TRBV18 to TRBJ1-3; 7 bases align to TRBD1. Per the germline V gene, CDR1 is KGHSH and CDR2 is LQKENI. The CDR3 consists of 16 residues. The junction had 5 bases not matched to a gene; V was cut back by 3 bases and J by 0 bases. The CDR3 DNA sequence: TGTGCCAGCTCACCCGGACAGGTTGACTCTGGAAACACCATATATTTT. Its translation: CASSPGQVDSGNTIYF.

The count of this clone is one. J is TRBJ2-1 and V is TRBV12-5; D is uncertain. Trimming cost V 5 bases and J 0 bases, with 17 bases left between them. The germline V gene encodes CDR1 LGHNT and CDR2 FRNRAP. This CDR3 has 17 residues. In nucleotides, the CDR3 is TGTGCTAGTGGTGCTGCTAGTGGCGTTCTCTCCTACAATGAGCAGTTCTTC. Residues: CASGAASGVLSYNEQFF.

The CDR3 protein is CASSGQVGEKLFF. DNA for the CDR3: TGTGCCAGCAGCGGACAGGTGGGCGAAAAACTGTTTTTT. The chain recombines TRBV2 with TRBJ1-4, with 7 bases fitting TRBD1. J gave up 8 bases and V 6 bases, and 6 bases lay outside the gene matches. The CDR3 runs 13 residues. The germline gives CDR1 SNHLY, CDR2 FYNNEI. Combining the CDR3 with reference TRBV2 and TRBJ1-4 gives the whole variable domain EPEVTQTPSHQVTQMGQEVILRCVPISNHLYFYWYRQILGQKVEFLVSFYNNEISEKSEIFDDQFSVERPDGSNFTLKIRSTKLEDSAMYFCASSGQVGEKLFFGSGTQLSVL.

This clone was detected only a few times. The chain joins TRBV6-5 to TRBJ2-5; 7 bases are shared with TRBD1. CDR3 size: 15 residues. Trimming cost V 6 bases and J 5 bases; bases outside gene matches: 12. Germline V gene lookup returns CDR1 MNHEY and CDR2 SVGAGI. For the CDR3, the DNA is TGTGCCAGCAGCCAAAAAAGACAGGGTTGGGAGACCCAGTACTTC. Its protein product is CASSQKRQGWETQYF.

This CDR3 reads CASSEWAANEKLFF. CDR3 sequence (DNA): TGTGCCAGCAGTGAATGGGCAGCTAATGAAAAACTGTTTTTT. The V and J genes are TRBV2 and TRBJ1-4; D not resolved. V gave up 2 bases and J gave up 3 bases, with 7 bases separating them. The germline gives CDR1 SNHLY, CDR2 FYNNEI. The CDR3 totals 14 residues.

The V and J genes are TRBV29-1 and TRBJ2-5; the match to TRBD2 covers 11 bases. Germline values: CDR1 SQVTM, CDR2 ANQGSEA. CDR3 length: 16 amino acids. V dropped 2 bases and J dropped 4; count of bases not matched to a gene: 9. The CDR3 nucleotides are TGCAGCGTTGAATTCGGGACTAGCGGAGGGATAGAGACCCAGTACTTC. This codes for CSVEFGTSGGIETQYF.

The genes are TRBV25-1 and TRBJ1-1; 7 positions match TRBD1. With V trimmed by 7 bases and J by 0 bases, 5 bases remained unmatched. This CDR3 is 14 amino acids long. From germline, CDR1 is MGHDK and CDR2 SYGVNS. The CDR3 spells CASKRQGLNTEAFF. As DNA, the CDR3 is TGTGCCAGCAAAAGACAGGGATTGAACACTGAAGCTTTCTTT.

J is TRBJ1-4 and V is TRBV7-2, with TRBD1 matching over 11 bases. After removal of 3 bases from V and 0 bases from J, the junction contained 6 bases not matched to a gene. The CDR3 covers 18 residues. Germline CDR1 SGHTA, CDR2 FQGNSA. The CDR3 spells CASSFPGQGDTTNEKLFF. In nucleotides, the CDR3 is TGTGCCAGCAGCTTTCCGGGACAGGGGGATACAACTAATGAAAAACTGTTTTTT.

The chain has TRBV5-4 and TRBJ2-7; D remains unclear. Trimming shortened V by 4 bases and J by 0 bases, and 2 bases separated the two germline ends. The germline gives CDR1 SGHNT, CDR2 YYREEE (reference sequence). The CDR3 spans 11 residues. The CDR3 loop reads CASSDSYEQYF. The CDR3 coding sequence is TGTGCCAGCAGCGACTCCTACGAGCAGTACTTC.

Written as DNA, the CDR3 is TGCGCCAGCAGTCGAACCTGGACAGGGGGAACTGAAGCTTTCTTT. It codes for CASSRTWTGGTEAFF. The V and J genes are TRBV4-3 and TRBJ1-1; 10 bases map to TRBD1. The CDR3 totals 15 residues. Germline CDR1 reads LGHNA; CDR2 reads YSLEER. The V segment lost 6 bases and the J segment 5 bases; nucleotides outside the gene matches: 9.

Only a few counts were recorded for this clone. The chain uses TRBV2 and TRBJ2-1, with 9 bases matching TRBD2. Looked up from germline, CDR1 is SNHLY and CDR2 is FYNNEI. This CDR3 has 16 residues. V lost 2 bases and J lost 4; bases outside the gene matches: 6. CDR3 in amino acids: CASSERLAGLYNEQFF. In DNA form, the CDR3 reads TGTGCCAGCAGTGAACGGCTAGCGGGATTATACAATGAGCAGTTCTTC.

The sample holds one count of this clone. J is TRBJ2-7 and V is TRBV2; weak D call: TRBD1 (5 bases). Germline V gives CDR1 SNHLY, CDR2 FYNNEI. V lost 2 bases and J 5 bases, leaving 7 bases between the germline ends. This CDR3 has 12 residues. As DNA, the CDR3 is TGTGCCAGCAGTGAACAGACAGACGAGCAGTACTTC. Encoded protein: CASSEQTDEQYF.

The gene calls are TRBV5-6 and TRBJ2-7; 11 positions agree with TRBD2. J was trimmed by 0 bases and V by 0 bases; bases with no gene match: 5. Germline CDR1 reads SGHDT; CDR2 reads YYEEEE. The CDR3 length is 17 residues. CDR3 residues: CASSLALAGGTSYEQYF. The CDR3 DNA sequence: TGTGCCAGCAGCTTGGCCCTAGCGGGAGGAACCTCCTACGAGCAGTACTTC.

J is TRBJ2-1 and V is TRBV7-9, with 10 bases aligning to TRBD2. CDR1 SEHNR and CDR2 FQNEAQ come from the germline V gene (reference sequence). The CDR3 has 16 residues. Losses at the gene ends were 5 bases for V and 4 bases for J; bases not matched to a gene: 8. CDR3 sequence reads: CASSPQSGRVYNEQFF. In DNA form, the CDR3 reads TGTGCCAGCAGCCCCCAAAGCGGGAGGGTTTACAATGAGCAGTTCTTC.

The chain has TRBV5-1 and TRBJ2-3; D not certain. The CDR3 runs to 15 residues. V shed 0 bases and J shed 0 bases, with 8 bases lying between them. Germline lookup yields CDR1 SGHRS and CDR2 YFSETQ. Written as DNA, the CDR3 is TGCGCCAGCAGCTTGGATCTCCCAAGCACAGATACGCAGTATTTT. Translation: CASSLDLPSTDTQYF.

The count of this clone is one. J is TRBJ2-1 and V is TRBV5-1; 11 bases align to TRBD2. The CDR3 extends over 16 amino acids. J lost 8 bases, V lost 3 bases, and 10 bases had no gene match. The germline gives CDR1 SGHRS, CDR2 YFSETQ. The CDR3, as DNA: TGCGCCAGCAGCTGGGCGCTAGCGGGAGGAATCGATGAGCAGTTCTTC. It is translated as CASSWALAGGIDEQFF.

This chain links TRBV11-2 with TRBJ2-5; 8 positions match TRBD2. CDR3 length: 14 amino acids. Per germline, CDR1 SGHAT and CDR2 FQNNGV. J was trimmed by 1 base and V by 5 bases; bases with no gene match: 3. In DNA form, the CDR3 reads TGTGCCAGCAGCCGAACTAGCGGCCAAGAGACCCAGTACTTC. Its protein is CASSRTSGQETQYF.

The chain joins TRBV5-6 to TRBJ1-1; D is unclear. The CDR3 sequence is 13 residues long. CDR1 is SGHDT, CDR2 YYEEEE, per germline. Trimming removed 1 base at V and 0 bases at J, with 4 bases between. The CDR3 reads CASSLRMNTEAFF. The CDR3 nucleotides read TGTGCCAGCAGCTTGCGGATGAACACTGAAGCTTTCTTT.

The V gene is TRBV6-5, the J gene TRBJ2-1; 7 bases map to TRBD1. V lost 6 bases, J lost 12 bases, and 5 bases stayed unmatched. The CDR3 covers 11 residues. CDR1 is MNHEY and CDR2 is SVGAGI in the germline V gene. In DNA, the CDR3 is TGTGCCAGCAGCCTAGGGGGCTGGCAGTTCTTC. Its translation: CASSLGGWQFF.

There are a few counts of this clone. V and J are TRBV18 and TRBJ2-3; D ambiguous. Deletions cut 3 bases from V and 5 bases from J, with 15 bases between. CDR3 length: 15 amino acids. The germline CDR1 and CDR2 sequences are KGHSH and LQKENI. Here the CDR3 reads CASSPRLLLEDTQYF. The DNA for the CDR3 is TGTGCCAGCTCACCCCGGCTCCTGCTAGAAGATACGCAGTATTTT.